This T cell receptor (beta chain) was sequenced during a study of neurological immune-mediated disorders. Study-level results: Among 34 multiple sclerosis patients, 18 had repertoires that phylogenetic grouping placed in one related-CDR3 cluster, a possible signature.

The method for making cDNA was 5'RACE, and it used 10-nucleotide random UMIs. MiXCR, applied by TCRdb to the 5' RACE reads, yields one record per CDR3 protein. The sample lists almost 85,000 distinct CDR3 sequences, roughly 2.6% occurring once. Trimming pared 3 bases from V and 4 bases from J, leaving 17 bases between. Germline CDR1 and CDR2: SGDLS and YYNGEE. The CDR3 runs to 16 residues. This clonotype was recorded many times. Its specificity is unknown. V usage is TRBV9 and J usage is TRBJ1-3; tentatively, D is TRBD1 (6 bases). The sample consisted of PBMCs. The receptor was derived from a woman aged 25 to 39 with multiple sclerosis. The CDR3 sequence is CASSANRVLSGNTIYF. The CDR3, as DNA: TGTGCCAGCAGCGCAAACAGGGTTTTGTCCGGAAACACCATATATTTT.